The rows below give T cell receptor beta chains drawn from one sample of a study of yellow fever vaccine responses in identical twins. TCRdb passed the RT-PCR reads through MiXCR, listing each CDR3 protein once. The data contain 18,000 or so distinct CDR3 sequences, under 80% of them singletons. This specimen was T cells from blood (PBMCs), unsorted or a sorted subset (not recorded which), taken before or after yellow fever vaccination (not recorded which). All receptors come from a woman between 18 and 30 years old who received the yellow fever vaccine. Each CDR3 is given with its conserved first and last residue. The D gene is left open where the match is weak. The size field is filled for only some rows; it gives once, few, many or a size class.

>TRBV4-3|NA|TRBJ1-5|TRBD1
TGCGCCAGCAGCCAAGACGGGACAGGCAATCAGCCCCAGCATTTT
CASSQDGTGNQPQHF
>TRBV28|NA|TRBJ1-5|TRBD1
TGTGCCAGAAGTTTGCCGGACAGGTTTGAGCCCCAGCATTTT
CARSLPDRFEPQHF
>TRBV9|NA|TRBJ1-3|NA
TGTGCCAGCAGCGCCCGCTGGAACTCTGGAAACACCATATATTTT
CASSARWNSGNTIYF
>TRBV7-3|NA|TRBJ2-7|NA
TGTGCCAGCAGCTTAACCCCCCTATACGAGCAGTACTTC
CASSLTPLYEQYF
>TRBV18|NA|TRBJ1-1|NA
TGTGCCAGCTCACCAGGACGCGATGAAGCTTTCTTT
CASSPGRDEAFF
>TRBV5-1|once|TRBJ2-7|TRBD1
TGCGCCAGCAGCTTGGGGACAGGGCAATACGAGCAGTACTTC
CASSLGTGQYEQYF
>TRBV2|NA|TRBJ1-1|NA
TGTGCCAGCAGTGCCCCGGTAGGGCAGAACACTGAAGCTTTCTTT
CASSAPVGQNTEAFF
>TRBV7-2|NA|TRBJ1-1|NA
TGTGCCAGCAGCCGGACGGGGGACACTGAAGCTTTCTTT
CASSRTGDTEAFF
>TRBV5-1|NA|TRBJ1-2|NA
TGCGCCAGCAGCTTGGCACCAGGGTTCAACTATGGCTACACCTTC
CASSLAPGFNYGYTF
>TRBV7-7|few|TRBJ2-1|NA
TGTGCCAGCAGCTTGGGGGTTTCGGGATCAACGAATGAGCAGTTCTTC
CASSLGVSGSTNEQFF
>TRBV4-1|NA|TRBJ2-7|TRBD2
TGCGCCAGCAGCCCTCACCCAAGCGGGAGCTCCTACGAGCAGTACTTC
CASSPHPSGSSYEQYF
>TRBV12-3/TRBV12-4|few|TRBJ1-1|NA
TGTGCCAGCAGTTCTTACACTGAAGCTTTCTTT
CASSSYTEAFF
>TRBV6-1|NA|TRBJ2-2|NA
TGTGCCAGCAGTGGGGAAGGATTCGGGTTCACCGGGGAGCTGTTTTTT
CASSGEGFGFTGELFF
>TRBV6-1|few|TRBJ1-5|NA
TGTGCCAGCAACCCAACTGGGAGCAATCAGCCCCAGCATTTT
CASNPTGSNQPQHF
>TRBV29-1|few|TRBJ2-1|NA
TGCAGCGTTGGCCCCCCTAGTAGAGAGCAGTTCTTC
CSVGPPSREQFF
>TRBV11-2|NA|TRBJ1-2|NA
TGTGCCAGCAGCTTATCTGTCCAGTCCGACTATGGCTCCACCTTC
CASSLSVQSDYGSTF
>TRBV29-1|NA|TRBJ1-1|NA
TGCAGCGTTGAAGATTGGGGGGGGTCGCCGAACACTGAAGCTTTCTTT
CSVEDWGGSPNTEAFF
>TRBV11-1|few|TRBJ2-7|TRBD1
TGTGCCAGCGAAGACAGGGCAGGGGAGCAGTACTTC
CASEDRAGEQYF
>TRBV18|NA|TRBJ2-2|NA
TGTGCCAGCTCAGTAAGAAGGACGAACACCGGGGAGCTGTTTTTT
CASSVRRTNTGELFF